This T cell receptor beta chain was documented in a study of T cells expressing NK-cell markers. Study-level points and caveats: Clones of NKG2C+ T cells that had expanded were of unclear HCMV specificity. NKG2C+ dominant clonotypes from roughly 6 donors made up about 1.0-7.5% of CD8+ T cells.

TCRdb re-called the 5' RACE reads; one entry per CDR3 protein, DNA not given. The sample shows 500,000 to 700,000 distinct CDR3 sequences, and around 4% sits with its ten largest clones. Note on this clonotype: The target antigen is unknown.

This CDR3 contains 12 residues. CDR1 and CDR2 (germline): SGHVS, FNYEAQ. This sequence joins TRBV7-6 and TRBJ2-2; TCRdb returns TRBD1, unconfirmable since there is no DNA. Material: blood T cells: a sorted CD56 or NKG2C T cell subset, CD4+ or CD8+ T cells, or bulk PBMC T cells (not recorded which). The source is a man younger than 35 in good health. The CDR3 loop is CASRRGGGELFF.